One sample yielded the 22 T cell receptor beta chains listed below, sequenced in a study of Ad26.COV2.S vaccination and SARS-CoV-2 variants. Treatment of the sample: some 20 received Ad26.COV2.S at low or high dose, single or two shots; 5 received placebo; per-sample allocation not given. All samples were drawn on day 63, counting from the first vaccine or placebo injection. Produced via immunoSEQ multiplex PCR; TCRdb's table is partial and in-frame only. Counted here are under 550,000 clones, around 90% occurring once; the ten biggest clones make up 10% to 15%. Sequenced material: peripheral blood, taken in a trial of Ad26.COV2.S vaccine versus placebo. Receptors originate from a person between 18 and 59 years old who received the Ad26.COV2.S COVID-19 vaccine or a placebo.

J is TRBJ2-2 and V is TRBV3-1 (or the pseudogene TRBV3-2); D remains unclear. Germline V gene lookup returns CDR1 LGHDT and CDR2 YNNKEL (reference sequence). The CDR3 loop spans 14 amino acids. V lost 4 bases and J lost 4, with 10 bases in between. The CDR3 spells CASSPADSTGELFF. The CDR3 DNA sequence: TGTGCCAGCAGCCCGGCTGATAGCACCGGGGAGCTGTTTTTT.

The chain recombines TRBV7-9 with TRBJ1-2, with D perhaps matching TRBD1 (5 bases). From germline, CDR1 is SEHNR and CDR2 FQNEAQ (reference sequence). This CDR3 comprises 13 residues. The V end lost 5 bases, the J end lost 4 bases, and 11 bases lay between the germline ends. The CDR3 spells CASSLDSFYGYTF. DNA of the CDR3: TGTGCCAGCAGCCTCGACAGTTTCTATGGCTACACCTTC.

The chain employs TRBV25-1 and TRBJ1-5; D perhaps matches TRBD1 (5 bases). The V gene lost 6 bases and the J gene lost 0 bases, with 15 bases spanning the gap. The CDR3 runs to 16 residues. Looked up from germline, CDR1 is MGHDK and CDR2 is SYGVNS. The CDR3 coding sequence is TGTGCCAGCAGAAGACAGCCCGCGTATAGCAATCAGCCCCAGCATTTT. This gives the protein CASRRQPAYSNQPQHF.

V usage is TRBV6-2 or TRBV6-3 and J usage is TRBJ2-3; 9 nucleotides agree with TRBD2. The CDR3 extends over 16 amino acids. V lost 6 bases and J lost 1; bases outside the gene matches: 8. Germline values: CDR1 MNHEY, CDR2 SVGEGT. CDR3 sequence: CASSPIAGVGTDTQYF. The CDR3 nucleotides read TGTGCCAGCAGCCCCATAGCGGGAGTGGGCACAGATACGCAGTATTTT.

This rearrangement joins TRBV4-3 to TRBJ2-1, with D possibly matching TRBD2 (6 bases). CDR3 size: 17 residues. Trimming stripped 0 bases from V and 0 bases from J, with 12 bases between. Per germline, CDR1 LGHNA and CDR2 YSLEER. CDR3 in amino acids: CASSQDLAGSSYNEQFF. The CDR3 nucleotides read TGCGCCAGCAGCCAAGATTTGGCGGGAAGCTCCTACAATGAGCAGTTCTTC.

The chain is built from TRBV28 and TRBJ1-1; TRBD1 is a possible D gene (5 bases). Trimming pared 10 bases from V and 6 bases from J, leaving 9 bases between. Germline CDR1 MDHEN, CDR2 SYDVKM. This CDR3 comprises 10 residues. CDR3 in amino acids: CATSRAEAFF. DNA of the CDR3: TGTGCCACATCCAGGGCTGAAGCTTTCTTT. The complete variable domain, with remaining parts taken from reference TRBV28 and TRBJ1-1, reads DVKVTQSSRYLVKRTGEKVFLECVQDMDHENMFWYRQDPGLGLRLIYFSYDVKMKEKGDIPEGYSVSREKKERFSLILESASTNQTSMYLCATSRAEAFFGQGTRLTVV.

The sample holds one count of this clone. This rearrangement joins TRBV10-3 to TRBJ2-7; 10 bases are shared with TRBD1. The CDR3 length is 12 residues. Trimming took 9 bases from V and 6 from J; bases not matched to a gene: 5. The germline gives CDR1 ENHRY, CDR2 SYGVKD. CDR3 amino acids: CAIRGTGVEQYF. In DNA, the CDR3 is TGTGCCATTCGGGGGACAGGGGTCGAGCAGTACTTC.

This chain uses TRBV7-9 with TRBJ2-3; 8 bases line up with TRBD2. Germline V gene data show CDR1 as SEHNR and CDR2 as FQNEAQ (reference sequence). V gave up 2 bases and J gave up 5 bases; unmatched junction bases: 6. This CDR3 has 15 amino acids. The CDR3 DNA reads TGTGCCAGCAGCTTAATAGCGGGATTCGGAGATACGCAGTATTTT. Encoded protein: CASSLIAGFGDTQYF.

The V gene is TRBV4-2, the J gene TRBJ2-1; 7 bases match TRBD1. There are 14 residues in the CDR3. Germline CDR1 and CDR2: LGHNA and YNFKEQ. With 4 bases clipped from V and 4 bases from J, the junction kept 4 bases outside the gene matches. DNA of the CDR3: TGTGCCAGCAGCCTCGGACAGGATTACAATGAGCAGTTCTTC. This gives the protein CASSLGQDYNEQFF.

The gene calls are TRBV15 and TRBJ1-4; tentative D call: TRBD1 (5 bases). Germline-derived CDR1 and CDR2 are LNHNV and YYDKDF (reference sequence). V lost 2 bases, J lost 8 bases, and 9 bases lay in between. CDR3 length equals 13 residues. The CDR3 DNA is TGTGCCACCAGCAGACACAGGTTGGAAAAACTGTTTTTT. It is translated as CATSRHRLEKLFF.

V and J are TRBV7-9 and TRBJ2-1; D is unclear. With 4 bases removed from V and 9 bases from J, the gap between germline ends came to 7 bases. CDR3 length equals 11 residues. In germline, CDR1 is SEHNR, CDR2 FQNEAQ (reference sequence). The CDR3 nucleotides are TGTGCCAGCAGCTCGGGCGTTGAGCAGTTCTTC. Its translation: CASSSGVEQFF. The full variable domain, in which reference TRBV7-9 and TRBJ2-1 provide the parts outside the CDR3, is DTGVSQNPRHKITKRGQNVTFRCDPISEHNRLYWYRQTLGQGPEFLTYFQNEAQLEKSRLLSDRFSAERPKGSFSTLEIQRTEQGDSAMYLCASSSGVEQFFGPGTRLTVL.

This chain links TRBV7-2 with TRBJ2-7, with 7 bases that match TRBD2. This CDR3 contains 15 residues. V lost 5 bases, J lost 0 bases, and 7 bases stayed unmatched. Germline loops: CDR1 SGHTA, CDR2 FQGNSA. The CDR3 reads CASSAYSGFSYEQYF. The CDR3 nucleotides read TGTGCCAGCAGCGCCTATAGCGGGTTCTCCTACGAGCAGTACTTC.

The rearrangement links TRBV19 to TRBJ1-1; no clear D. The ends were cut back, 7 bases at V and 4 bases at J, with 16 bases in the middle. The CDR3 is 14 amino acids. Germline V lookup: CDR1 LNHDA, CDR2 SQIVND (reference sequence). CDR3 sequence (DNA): TGTGCCAGTACTCGGGAGGGTCTGGGCACTGAAGCTTTCTTT. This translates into CASTREGLGTEAFF.

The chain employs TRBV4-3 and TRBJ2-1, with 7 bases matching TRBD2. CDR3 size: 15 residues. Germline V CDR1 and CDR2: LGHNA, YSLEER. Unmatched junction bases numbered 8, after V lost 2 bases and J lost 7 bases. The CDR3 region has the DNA TGCGCCAGCAGCCAACCCTTGGGCGGGAGTAATGAGCAGTTCTTC. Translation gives CASSQPLGGSNEQFF.

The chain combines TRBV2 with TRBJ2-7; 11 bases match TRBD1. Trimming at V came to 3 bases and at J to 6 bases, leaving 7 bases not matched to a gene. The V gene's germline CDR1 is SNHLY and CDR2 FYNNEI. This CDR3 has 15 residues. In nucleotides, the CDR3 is TGTGCCAGCAGTGATATGAGGGACAGGGGGGCCGAGCAGTACTTC. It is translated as CASSDMRDRGAEQYF.

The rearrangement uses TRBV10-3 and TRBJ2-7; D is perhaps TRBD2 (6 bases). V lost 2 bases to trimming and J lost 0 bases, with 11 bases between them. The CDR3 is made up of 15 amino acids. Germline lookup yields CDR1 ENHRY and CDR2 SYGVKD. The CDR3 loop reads CAISEKREVSYEQYF. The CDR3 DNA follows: TGTGCCATCAGTGAGAAGAGGGAGGTCTCCTACGAGCAGTACTTC.

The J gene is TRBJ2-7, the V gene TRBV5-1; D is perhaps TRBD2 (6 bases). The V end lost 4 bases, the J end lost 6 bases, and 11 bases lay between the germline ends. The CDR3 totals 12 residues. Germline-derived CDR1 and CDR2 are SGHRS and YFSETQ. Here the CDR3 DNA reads TGCGCCAGCAGCCTGACTAGAGGCGAGCAGTACTTC. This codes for CASSLTRGEQYF.

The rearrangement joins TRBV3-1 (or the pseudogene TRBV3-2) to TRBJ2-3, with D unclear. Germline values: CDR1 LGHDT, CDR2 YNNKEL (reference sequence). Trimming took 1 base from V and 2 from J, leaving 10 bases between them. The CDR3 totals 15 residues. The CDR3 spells CASSQGARSTDTQYF. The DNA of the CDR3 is TGTGCCAGCAGCCAAGGGGCCAGATCCACAGATACGCAGTATTTT.

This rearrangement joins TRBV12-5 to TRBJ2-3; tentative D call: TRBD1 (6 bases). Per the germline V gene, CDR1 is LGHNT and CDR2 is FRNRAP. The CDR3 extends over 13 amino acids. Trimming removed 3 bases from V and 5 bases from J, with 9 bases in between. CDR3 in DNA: TGTGCTAGTGGTTTCCAGGGGCAAGATACGCAGTATTTT. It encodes CASGFQGQDTQYF.

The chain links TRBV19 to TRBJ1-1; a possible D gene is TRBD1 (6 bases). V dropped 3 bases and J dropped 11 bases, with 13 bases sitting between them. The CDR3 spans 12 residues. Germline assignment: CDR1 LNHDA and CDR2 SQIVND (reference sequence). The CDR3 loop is CASSMGGPGAFF. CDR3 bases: TGTGCCAGTAGTATGGGGGGGCCGGGGGCTTTCTTT.

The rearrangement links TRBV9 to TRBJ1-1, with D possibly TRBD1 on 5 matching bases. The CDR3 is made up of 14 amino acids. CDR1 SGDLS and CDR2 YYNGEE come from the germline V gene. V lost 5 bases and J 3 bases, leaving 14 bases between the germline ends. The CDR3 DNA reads TGTGCCAGCAGGGGTACGGGAGGGGACACTGAAGCTTTCTTT. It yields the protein CASRGTGGDTEAFF.

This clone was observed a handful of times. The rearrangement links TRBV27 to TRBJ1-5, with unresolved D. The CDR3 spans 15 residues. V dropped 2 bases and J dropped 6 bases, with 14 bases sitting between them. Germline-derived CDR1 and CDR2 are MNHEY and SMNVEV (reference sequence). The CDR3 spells CASSLGNKEFQPQHF. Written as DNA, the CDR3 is TGTGCCAGCAGTTTAGGCAATAAGGAGTTTCAGCCCCAGCATTTT.